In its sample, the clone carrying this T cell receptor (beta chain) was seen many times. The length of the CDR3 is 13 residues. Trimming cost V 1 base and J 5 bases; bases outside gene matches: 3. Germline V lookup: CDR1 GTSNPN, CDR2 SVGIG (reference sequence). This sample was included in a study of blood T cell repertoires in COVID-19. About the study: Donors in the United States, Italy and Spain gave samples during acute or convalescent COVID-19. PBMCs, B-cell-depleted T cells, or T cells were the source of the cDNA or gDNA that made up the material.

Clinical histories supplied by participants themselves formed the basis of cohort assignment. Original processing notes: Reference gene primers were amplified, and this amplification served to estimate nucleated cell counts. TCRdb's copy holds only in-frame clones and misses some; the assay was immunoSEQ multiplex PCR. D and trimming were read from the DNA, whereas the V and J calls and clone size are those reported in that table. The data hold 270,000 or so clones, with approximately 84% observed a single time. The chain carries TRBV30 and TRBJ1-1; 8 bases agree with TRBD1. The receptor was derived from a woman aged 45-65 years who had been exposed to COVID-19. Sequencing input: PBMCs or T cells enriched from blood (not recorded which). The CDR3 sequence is CAWSGDRRTEAFF. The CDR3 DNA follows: TGTGCCTGGAGTGGGGACAGGCGGACTGAAGCTTTCTTT.